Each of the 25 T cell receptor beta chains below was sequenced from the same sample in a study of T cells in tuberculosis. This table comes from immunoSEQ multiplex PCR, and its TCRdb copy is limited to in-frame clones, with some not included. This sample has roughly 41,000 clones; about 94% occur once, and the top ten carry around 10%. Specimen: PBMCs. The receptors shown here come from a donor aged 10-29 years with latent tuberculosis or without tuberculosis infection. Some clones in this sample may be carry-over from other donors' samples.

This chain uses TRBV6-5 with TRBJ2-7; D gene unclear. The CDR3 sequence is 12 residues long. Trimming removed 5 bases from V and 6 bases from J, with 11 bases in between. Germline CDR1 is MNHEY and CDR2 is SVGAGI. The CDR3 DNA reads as TGTGCCAGCAGTCCCGGGTACGGCGAGCAGTACTTC. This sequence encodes CASSPGYGEQYF.

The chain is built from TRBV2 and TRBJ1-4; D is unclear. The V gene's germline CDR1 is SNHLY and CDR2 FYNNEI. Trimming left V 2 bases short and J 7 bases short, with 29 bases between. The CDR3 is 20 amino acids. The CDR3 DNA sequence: TGTGCCAGCAGTGAAACGCTCCTGAGAAAGGCGGGTTCCCTTGGTGAAAAACTGTTTTTT. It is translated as CASSETLLRKAGSLGEKLFF.

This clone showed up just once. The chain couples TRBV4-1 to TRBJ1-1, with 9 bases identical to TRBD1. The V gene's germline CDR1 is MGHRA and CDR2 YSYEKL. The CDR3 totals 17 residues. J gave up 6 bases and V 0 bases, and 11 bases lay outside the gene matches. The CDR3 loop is CASSQDLRTGEFAEAFF. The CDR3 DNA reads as TGCGCCAGCAGCCAAGATCTCCGGACAGGGGAGTTCGCTGAAGCTTTCTTT.

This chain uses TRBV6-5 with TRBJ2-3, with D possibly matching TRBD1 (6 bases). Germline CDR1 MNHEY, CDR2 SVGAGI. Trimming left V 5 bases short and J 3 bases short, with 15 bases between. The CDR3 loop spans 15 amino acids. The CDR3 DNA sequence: TGTGCCAGCAGTCTACAGGGATGGGGGACAGATACGCAGTATTTT. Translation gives CASSLQGWGTDTQYF.

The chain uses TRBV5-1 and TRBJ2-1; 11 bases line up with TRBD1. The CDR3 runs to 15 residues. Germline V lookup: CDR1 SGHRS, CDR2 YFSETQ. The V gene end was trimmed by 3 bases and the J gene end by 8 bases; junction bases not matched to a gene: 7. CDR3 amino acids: CASSSEDRGLYEQFF. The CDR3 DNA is TGCGCCAGCAGCTCGGAGGACAGGGGGCTGTATGAGCAGTTCTTC.

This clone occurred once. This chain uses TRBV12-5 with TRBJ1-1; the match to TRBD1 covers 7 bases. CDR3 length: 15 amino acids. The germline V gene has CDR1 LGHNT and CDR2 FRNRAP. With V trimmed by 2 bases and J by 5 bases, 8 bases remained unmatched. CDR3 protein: CASGLPTGIGTEAFF. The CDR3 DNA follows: TGTGCTAGTGGTTTGCCGACAGGGATAGGGACTGAAGCTTTCTTT.

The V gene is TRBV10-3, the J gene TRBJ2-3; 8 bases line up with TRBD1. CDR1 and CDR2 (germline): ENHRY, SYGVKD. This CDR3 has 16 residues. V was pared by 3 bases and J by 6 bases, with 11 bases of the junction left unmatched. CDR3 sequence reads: CAISDRAAGGSDTQYF. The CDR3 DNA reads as TGTGCCATCAGTGACCGGGCGGCAGGGGGCTCGGATACGCAGTATTTT.

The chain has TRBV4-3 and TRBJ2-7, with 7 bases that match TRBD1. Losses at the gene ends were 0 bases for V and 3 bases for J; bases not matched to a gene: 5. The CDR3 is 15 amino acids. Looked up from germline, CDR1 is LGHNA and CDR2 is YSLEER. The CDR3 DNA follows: TGCGCCAGCAGCCAAGAGGCACAGGGGAGCTACGAGCAGTACTTC. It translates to CASSQEAQGSYEQYF.

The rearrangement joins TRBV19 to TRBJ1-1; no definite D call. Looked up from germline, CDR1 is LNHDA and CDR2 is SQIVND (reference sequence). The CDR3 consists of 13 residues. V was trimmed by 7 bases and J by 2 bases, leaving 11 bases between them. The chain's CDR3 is CASNTPFNTEAFF. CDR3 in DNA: TGTGCCAGTAACACACCATTTAACACTGAAGCTTTCTTT.

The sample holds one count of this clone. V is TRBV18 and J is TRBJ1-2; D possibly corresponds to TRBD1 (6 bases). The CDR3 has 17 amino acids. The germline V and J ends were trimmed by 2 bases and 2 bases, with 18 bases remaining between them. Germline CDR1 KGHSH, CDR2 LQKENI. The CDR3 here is CASSPEGSQRGNYGYTF. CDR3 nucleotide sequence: TGTGCCAGCTCACCAGAGGGGTCACAGAGGGGGAACTATGGCTACACCTTC. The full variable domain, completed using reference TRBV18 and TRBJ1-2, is NAGVMQNPRHLVRRRGQEARLRCSPMKGHSHVYWYRQLPEEGLKFMVYLQKENIIDESGMPKERFSAEFPKEGPSILRIQQVVRGDSAAYFCASSPEGSQRGNYGYTFGSGTRLTVV.

DNA of the CDR3: TGCGCCAGCAGCCAAGTTGGGAGGGCTAGCGGGATTTGGAATGAGCAGTTCTTC. Translated, it gives CASSQVGRASGIWNEQFF. The V call is TRBV4-1, the J call TRBJ2-1; 9 bases are shared with TRBD2. The CDR3 totals 18 residues. The germline V gene has CDR1 MGHRA and CDR2 YSYEKL. The trim removed 1 base at V and 7 bases at J, leaving 14 bases unmatched.

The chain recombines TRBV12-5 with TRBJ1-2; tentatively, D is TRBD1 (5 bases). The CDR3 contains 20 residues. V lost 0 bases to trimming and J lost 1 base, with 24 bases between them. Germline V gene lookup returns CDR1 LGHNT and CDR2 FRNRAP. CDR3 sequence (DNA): TGTGCTAGTGGTTTGGTACCACTCGTTGGGCAGGGAAAGGATAACTATGGCTACACCTTC. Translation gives CASGLVPLVGQGKDNYGYTF.

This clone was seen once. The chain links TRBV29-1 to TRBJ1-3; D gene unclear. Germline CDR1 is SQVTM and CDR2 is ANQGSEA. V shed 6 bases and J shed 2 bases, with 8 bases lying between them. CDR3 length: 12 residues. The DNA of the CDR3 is TGCAGCGTCCGGGGAGCTGGAAACACCATATATTTT. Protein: CSVRGAGNTIYF. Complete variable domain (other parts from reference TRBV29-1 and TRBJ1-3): SAVISQKPSRDICQRGTSLTIQCQVDSQVTMMFWYRQQPGQSLTLIATANQGSEATYESGFVIDKFPISRPNLTFSTLTVSNMSPEDSSIYLCSVRGAGNTIYFGEGSWLTVV.

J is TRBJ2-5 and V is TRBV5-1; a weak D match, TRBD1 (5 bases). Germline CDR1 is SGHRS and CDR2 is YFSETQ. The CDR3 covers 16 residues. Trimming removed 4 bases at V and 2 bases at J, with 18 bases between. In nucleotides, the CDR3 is TGCGCCAGCAGCCTTACACCCGGCAGGGTACAAGAGACCCAGTACTTC. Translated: CASSLTPGRVQETQYF.

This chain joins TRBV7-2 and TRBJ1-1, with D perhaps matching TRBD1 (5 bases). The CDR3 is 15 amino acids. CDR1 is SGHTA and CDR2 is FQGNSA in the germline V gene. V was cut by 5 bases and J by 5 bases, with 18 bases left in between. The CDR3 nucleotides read TGTGCCAGCAGCGACATAGGGGCCTTGGGGACTGAAGCTTTCTTT. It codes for CASSDIGALGTEAFF. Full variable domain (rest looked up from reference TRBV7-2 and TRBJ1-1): GAGVSQSPSNKVTEKGKDVELRCDPISGHTALYWYRQSLGQGLEFLIYFQGNSAPDKSGLPSDRFSAERTGGSVSTLTIQRTQQEDSAVYLCASSDIGALGTEAFFGQGTRLTVV.

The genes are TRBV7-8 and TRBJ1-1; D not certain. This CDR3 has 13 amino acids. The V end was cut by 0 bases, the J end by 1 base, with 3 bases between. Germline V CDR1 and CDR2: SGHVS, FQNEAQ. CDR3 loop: CASSLARNTEAFF. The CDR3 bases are TGTGCCAGCAGCTTAGCGAGGAACACTGAAGCTTTCTTT. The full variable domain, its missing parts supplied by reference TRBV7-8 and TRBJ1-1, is GAGVSQSPRYKVAKRGQDVALRCDPISGHVSLFWYQQALGQGPEFLTYFQNEAQLDKSGLPSDRFFAERPEGSVSTLKIQRTQQEDSAVYLCASSLARNTEAFFGQGTRLTVV.

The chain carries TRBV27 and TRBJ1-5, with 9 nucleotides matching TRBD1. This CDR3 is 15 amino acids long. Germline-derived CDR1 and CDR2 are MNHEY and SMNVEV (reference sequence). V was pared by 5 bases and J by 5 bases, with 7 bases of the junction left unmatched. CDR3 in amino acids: CASSDRDRAYQPQHF. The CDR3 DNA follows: TGTGCCAGCAGTGACCGGGACAGGGCATATCAGCCCCAGCATTTT.

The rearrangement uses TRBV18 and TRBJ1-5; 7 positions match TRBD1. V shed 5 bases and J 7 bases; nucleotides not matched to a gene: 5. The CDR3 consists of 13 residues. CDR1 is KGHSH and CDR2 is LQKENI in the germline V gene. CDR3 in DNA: TGTGCCAGCTCAGGAGACAGGGCGCAGCCCCAGCATTTT. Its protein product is CASSGDRAQPQHF.

The CDR3 DNA follows: TGCGCCAGCAGCTTGGAGGGGTTTAGGCAAGAGACCCAGTACTTC. It codes for CASSLEGFRQETQYF. The chain couples TRBV5-1 to TRBJ2-5, with D perhaps matching TRBD1 (5 bases). This CDR3 region has 15 residues. Trimming took off 0 bases at V and 2 bases at J, with 11 bases between the two ends. CDR1 is SGHRS, CDR2 YFSETQ, per germline.

CDR3 sequence reads: CASRERVSYNEQFF. CDR3 sequence (DNA): TGCGCCAGCAGGGAGCGGGTGTCCTACAATGAGCAGTTCTTC. J is TRBJ2-1 and V is TRBV10-2; possible D gene TRBD2, 6 bases. Per germline, CDR1 WSHSY and CDR2 SAAADI. CDR3 length: 14 amino acids. V dropped 6 bases and J dropped 1 base, with 10 bases sitting between them.

This CDR3 is CASSLYTYIGTGGKYEQYF. The CDR3 DNA is TGTGCCAGCAGCCTATACACGTATATCGGGACAGGGGGCAAGTACGAGCAGTACTTC. The chain has TRBV13 and TRBJ2-7; the match to TRBD1 covers 12 bases. The CDR3 covers 19 residues. The junction had 18 bases not matched to a gene; V was cut back by 5 bases and J by 4 bases. CDR1 PRHDT and CDR2 FYEKMQ come from the germline V gene (reference sequence). The variable domain in full, with the rest retrieved from reference TRBV13 and TRBJ2-7, is AAGVIQSPRHLIKEKRETATLKCYPIPRHDTVYWYQQGPGQDPQFLISFYEKMQSDKGSIPDRFSAQQFSDYHSELNMSSLELGDSALYFCASSLYTYIGTGGKYEQYFGPGTRLTVT.

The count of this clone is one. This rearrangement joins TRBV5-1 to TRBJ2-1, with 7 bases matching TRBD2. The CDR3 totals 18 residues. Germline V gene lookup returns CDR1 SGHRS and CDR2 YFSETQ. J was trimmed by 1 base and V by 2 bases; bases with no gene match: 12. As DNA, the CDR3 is TGCGCCAGCAGCTTCCAACCAACCTCTAGCGGTTCCTACAATGAGCAGTTCTTC. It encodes CASSFQPTSSGSYNEQFF. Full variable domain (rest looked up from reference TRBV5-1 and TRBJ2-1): KAGVTQTPRYLIKTRGQQVTLSCSPISGHRSVSWYQQTPGQGLQFLFEYFSETQRNKGNFPGRFSGRQFSNSRSEMNVSTLELGDSALYLCASSFQPTSSGSYNEQFFGPGTRLTVL.

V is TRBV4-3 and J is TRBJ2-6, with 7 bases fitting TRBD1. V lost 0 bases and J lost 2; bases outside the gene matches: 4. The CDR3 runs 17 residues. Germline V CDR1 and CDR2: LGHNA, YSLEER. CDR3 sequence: CASSQDEGAAGANVLTF. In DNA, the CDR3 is TGCGCCAGCAGCCAAGATGAGGGGGCGGCTGGGGCCAACGTCCTGACTTTC.

The DNA of the CDR3 is TGCGCCAGCAGCTCGCTATGGGACAGTACCTATAATTCACCCCTCCACTTT. It is translated as CASSSLWDSTYNSPLHF. The chain recombines TRBV5-1 with TRBJ1-6, with 7 positions matching TRBD1. CDR3 length equals 17 residues. The V gene end was trimmed by 3 bases and the J gene end by 2 bases; junction bases not matched to a gene: 8. CDR1 is SGHRS and CDR2 is YFSETQ in the germline V gene.

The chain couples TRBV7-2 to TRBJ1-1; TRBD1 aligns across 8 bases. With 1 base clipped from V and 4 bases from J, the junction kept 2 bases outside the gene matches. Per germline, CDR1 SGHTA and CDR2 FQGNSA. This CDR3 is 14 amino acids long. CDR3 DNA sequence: TGTGCCAGCAGCTTAGTCGACAGGGGCACTGAAGCTTTCTTT. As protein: CASSLVDRGTEAFF.